This T cell receptor beta chain emerged from a study of radiation and T cells in renal cell carcinoma. Notes on the study in general: No pretreatment tumor biopsies were available for baseline clonotypes. From baseline, blood top tumor clonotypes peaked at 2 weeks post-radiation.

The sample's time point: blood 4 weeks post-SBRT, at nephrectomy. Treatment described: 15 Gy SBRT to primary tumor, nephrectomy 4 weeks later. Nephrectomy followed 15 Gy stereotactic body radiation by 4 weeks. Concerning this clone: What it recognizes is unknown.

Sequenced by immunoSEQ multiplex PCR; TCRdb stores in-frame clones only, minus some. The repertoire includes roughly 170,000 clones, approximately 90% of them detected once, and approximately 11% sits in the top ten. This specimen was blood, taken from a patient whose treatment included radiotherapy and nephrectomy. The origin of this receptor is a woman aged 45-59 years with renal cell carcinoma.

The CDR3 protein is CASSRGTGESGELFF. CDR3 nucleotides: TGCGCCAGCAGCCGCGGGACAGGGGAATCCGGGGAGCTGTTTTTT. The gene calls are TRBV5-1 and TRBJ2-2, with 10 bases that match TRBD1. Trimming at V came to 4 bases and at J to 6 bases, leaving 6 bases not matched to a gene. This CDR3 is 15 amino acids long. Germline V gives CDR1 SGHRS, CDR2 YFSETQ.